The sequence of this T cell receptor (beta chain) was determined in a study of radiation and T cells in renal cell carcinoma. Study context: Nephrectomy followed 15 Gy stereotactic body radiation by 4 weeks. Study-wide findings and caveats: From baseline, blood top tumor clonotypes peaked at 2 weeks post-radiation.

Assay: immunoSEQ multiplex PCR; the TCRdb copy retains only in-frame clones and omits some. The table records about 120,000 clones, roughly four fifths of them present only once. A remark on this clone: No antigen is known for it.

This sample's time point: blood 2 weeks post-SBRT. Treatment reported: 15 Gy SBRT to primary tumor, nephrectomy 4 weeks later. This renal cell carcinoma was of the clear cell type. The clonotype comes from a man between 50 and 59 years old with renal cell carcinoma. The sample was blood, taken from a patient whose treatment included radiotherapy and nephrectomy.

CDR3 nucleotides: TGTGCCAGCAGTGAACAGGGGAGGGGGAACACTGAAGCTTTCTTT. Protein: CASSEQGRGNTEAFF. This chain joins TRBV6-1 and TRBJ1-1; D may be TRBD1 (6 bases). Germline V gives CDR1 MNHNS, CDR2 SASEGT. V lost 2 bases and J 1 base, leaving 11 bases between the germline ends. The CDR3 loop spans 15 amino acids.